The clone carrying this T cell receptor beta chain has at least ten counts. These data belong to a study of blood T cell repertoires in COVID-19. Study context: Both acute and convalescent COVID-19 samples were obtained from the United States, Italy and Spain. From T cells, B-cell-depleted T cells, or PBMCs came the material, which was cDNA or gDNA.

Authors' analysis steps: Amplification of reference gene primers provided the estimated nucleated cell counts. This table comes from immunoSEQ multiplex PCR, and its TCRdb copy is limited to in-frame clones, with some not included. The V and J calls and clone size come from that table; D and trimming were worked out from the DNA. The sample has approximately 200,000 clones; roughly 80% are singletons. CDR3 length equals 15 residues. Germline V gene data show CDR1 as SGDLS and CDR2 as YYNGEE. After removal of 4 bases from V and 5 bases from J, the junction contained 9 bases not matched to a gene. The TCR sequence derives from a woman of 80 years or more with acute or convalescent COVID-19. The chain carries TRBV9 and TRBJ2-7, with 10 bases matching TRBD2. Sequencing was performed on peripheral blood. CDR3 protein: CASSTSGTSANEQYF. The CDR3 bases are TGTGCCAGCAGCACTTCCGGGACTAGCGCCAACGAGCAGTACTTC.